This entry features one TCR beta chain sequence. Clones were sequenced by immunoSEQ multiplex PCR, and TCRdb holds only the in-frame ones, with some missing. The sample shows more than 400,000 clones, around 90% of them seen only once. This specimen belongs to a study of Ad26.COV2.S vaccination and SARS-CoV-2 variants. Study summary: Intramuscularly, Ad26.COV2.S was given either once or twice, 56 days apart.

V lost 4 bases, J lost 7 bases, and 8 bases stayed unmatched. Germline assignment: CDR1 SEHNR and CDR2 FQNEAQ (reference sequence). The CDR3 totals 15 residues. The treatment was: 19 received Ad26.COV2.S at low or high dose, single or two shots; a few received placebo; per-sample allocation not given. Sampling occurred on day 63 after the first vaccine or placebo injection. A Boston adult aged 18-55 years was the donor. This receptor was identified in a person between 18 and 65 years old who received the Ad26.COV2.S COVID-19 vaccine or a placebo. The gene calls are TRBV7-9 and TRBJ2-2; 8 bases agree with TRBD1. Sequencing was performed on peripheral blood, taken in a trial of Ad26.COV2.S vaccine versus placebo. This chain's CDR3 is CASSSRTGRGGELFF. DNA for the CDR3: TGTGCCAGCAGCTCCCGGACAGGGCGGGGCGGGGAGCTGTTTTTT.